One and the same sample provided the 18 T cell receptor beta chains below, sequenced in a study of glioma-infiltrating T cells (dated by TCRdb to 2015 to 2016). Data came from an Illumina MiSeq. TCR alpha and beta CDR3 regions were amplified with the iRepertoire nested amplicon-rescue multiplex PCR (arm-PCR) platform from RNA. The public sequencing data were trimmed at Q25 with fastp and processed into clonotypes with MiXCR by TCRdb, which kept only in-frame beta chains. Each CDR3 protein appears once, grouped with its most common genes and DNA. In this sample the table shows 150,000 or so distinct CDR3 sequences, around 40% of which occur a single time. The ten largest make up 20% of the sample. The sequenced sample was glioma tissue, nonneoplastic brain tissue, or PBMCs (not recorded which). These receptors were taken from a human donor with low-grade glioma or glioblastoma, undergoing nonglioma brain surgery, or in good health (not recorded which).

A few counts support this clonotype. The rearrangement joins TRBV27 to TRBJ2-1, with a weak D call TRBD1 (6 bases). Germline CDR1 reads MNHEY; CDR2 reads SMNVEV (reference sequence). The CDR3 is 15 residues long. With 6 bases removed from V and 8 bases from J, the gap between germline ends came to 20 bases. Written as DNA, the CDR3 is TGTGCCAGCAGATTAGGGGGTGGTCGTATAGATGAGCAGTTCTTC. This gives the protein CASRLGGGRIDEQFF.

This clonotype was counted ten times or more. The rearrangement links TRBV27 to TRBJ2-3; D is uncertain. The CDR3 runs 13 residues. Looked up from germline, CDR1 is MNHEY and CDR2 is SMNVEV (reference sequence). V was trimmed by 2 bases and J by 0 bases, leaving 3 bases between them. In DNA, the CDR3 is TGTGCCAGCAGTTTACTTAGCACAGATACGCAGTATTTT. Amino acid sequence: CASSLLSTDTQYF.

This chain connects TRBV6-2 or TRBV6-3 to TRBJ2-1, with D unclear. The CDR3 is 11 amino acids. The V and J ends lost 7 bases and 4 bases respectively, with 5 bases between them. The germline CDR1 and CDR2 sequences are MNHEY and SVGEGT. Here the CDR3 reads CASMGYNEQFF. The CDR3 nucleotides read TGTGCCAGCATGGGATACAATGAGCAGTTCTTC.

CDR3 sequence (DNA): TGTGCCAGCAGCGTGGGGCATGACACTGAAGCTTTCTTT. Its translation: CASSVGHDTEAFF. The chain links TRBV5-4 to TRBJ1-1, with TRBD1 as a possible D gene (5 bases). CDR3 length equals 13 residues. The germline gives CDR1 SGHNT, CDR2 YYREEE (reference sequence). V lost 4 bases to trimming and J lost 3 bases, with 10 bases between them.

This clonotype was recorded a few times. The genes are TRBV20-1 and TRBJ1-2; D unresolved. CDR3 length equals 14 residues. Germline CDR1 DFQATT, CDR2 SNEGSKA (reference sequence). The V and J ends lost 3 bases and 7 bases respectively, with 18 bases between them. CDR3 nucleotide sequence: TGCAGTGCTAGGAGGGCAGGACTCTATTCTGGCTACACCTTC. Translating it yields CSARRAGLYSGYTF.

This clonotype came up once. The chain has TRBV10-1 and TRBJ2-2, with D unclear. CDR3 size: 13 residues. V lost 7 bases and J lost 2, with 8 bases in between. Germline CDR1 WNHNN, CDR2 SYGVQD (reference sequence). The chain's CDR3 is CASTQHNTGELFF. Written as DNA, the CDR3 is TGCGCCAGCACTCAACATAACACCGGGGAGCTGTTTTTT.

About this clonotype itself: A junction boundary mismatches the germline segment, possibly from a read error. The V gene is TRBV7-7, the J gene TRBJ2-1, with D hard to call. The germline CDR1 and CDR2 sequences are SSHAT and FNYEAQ (reference sequence). CDR3 size: 15 residues. The CDR3 coding sequence is TGTGCTAGCAGCTTAAGTCCTAAGACCTACAATGAGCAGTTCTTC. Translation: CASSLSPKTYNEQFF.

V is TRBV4-3 and J is TRBJ2-7; D is possibly TRBD1 or TRBD2 (5 bases each). Germline assignment: CDR1 LGHNA and CDR2 YSLEER. The V end was cut by 0 bases, the J end by 5 bases, with 23 bases between. This CDR3 spans 18 amino acids. The CDR3 DNA sequence: TGCGCCAGCAGCCAAGATTGGGACCGAGCAAATAGCGTACACGAGCAGTACTTC. It encodes CASSQDWDRANSVHEQYF.

This rearrangement joins TRBV6-6 to TRBJ2-1; no reliable D call. V dropped 0 bases and J dropped 9 bases, with 9 bases sitting between them. CDR3 length equals 13 residues. Germline V gene sequence: CDR1 MNHNY, CDR2 SVGAGI (reference sequence). The CDR3 region is CASSYSLGFEQFF. The DNA of the CDR3 is TGTGCCAGCAGTTACTCCTTGGGATTTGAGCAGTTCTTC.

Ten or more counts support this clonotype. This sequence joins TRBV6-6 and TRBJ2-1; the D gene is possibly TRBD1 (6 bases). V was clipped by 2 bases and J by 6 bases, with 11 bases between them. CDR3 length equals 14 residues. The V gene's germline CDR1 is MNHNY and CDR2 SVGAGI (reference sequence). The CDR3 DNA sequence: TGTGCCAGCAGTTACGGACAGAAAATCAATGAGCAGTTCTTC. Protein: CASSYGQKINEQFF.

This chain uses TRBV2 with TRBJ2-1; tentatively, D is TRBD1 or TRBD2 (5 bases each). The CDR3 contains 13 residues. The germline V and J ends were trimmed by 4 bases and 4 bases, with 8 bases remaining between them. CDR1 and CDR2 (germline): SNHLY, FYNNEI. In DNA form, the CDR3 reads TGTGCCAGCAGTGTTGAGGGGTACAATGAGCAGTTCTTC. Translating it yields CASSVEGYNEQFF.

The gene calls are TRBV2 and TRBJ1-3, with D possibly matching TRBD1 (5 bases). There are 13 residues in the CDR3. Germline V gene data show CDR1 as SNHLY and CDR2 as FYNNEI. Trimming took 6 bases from V and 0 from J, leaving 6 bases between them. CDR3 sequence reads: CASRQGSGNTIYF. DNA of the CDR3: TGTGCCAGCAGGCAGGGCTCTGGAAACACCATATATTTT.

This chain connects TRBV7-2 to TRBJ2-5; TRBD2 aligns across 8 bases. The CDR3 runs to 11 residues. CDR1 and CDR2 (germline): SGHTA, FQGNSA. The CDR3 DNA reads TGTGCTAGCGGGACCGAAGAGACCCAGTACTTC. Encoded protein: CASGTEETQYF.

The rearrangement joins TRBV5-1 to TRBJ2-5; a possible D gene is TRBD2 (6 bases). V lost 0 bases to trimming and J lost 3 bases, with 15 bases between them. The CDR3 runs to 16 residues. CDR1 is SGHRS and CDR2 is YFSETQ in the germline V gene. CDR3 DNA: TGCGCCAGCAGCTTGGCCGGGCTAGCGTTTAAAGAGACCCAGTACTTC. This gives the protein CASSLAGLAFKETQYF.

Only a few counts were recorded for this clonotype. The chain combines TRBV6-1 with TRBJ1-6, with D uncertain. The V end was cut by 7 bases, the J end by 7 bases, with 14 bases between. CDR1 and CDR2 (germline): MNHNS, SASEGT. The CDR3 is made up of 14 amino acids. The CDR3 loop reads CASKNPGQNSPLHF. The CDR3 DNA reads as TGTGCCAGCAAGAACCCGGGCCAGAATTCACCCCTCCACTTT.

The chain uses TRBV6-2 or TRBV6-3 and TRBJ2-2; D may match TRBD1 or TRBD2 (7 bases each). The CDR3 consists of 20 residues. Looked up from germline, CDR1 is MNHEY and CDR2 is SVGEGT. Trimming shortened V by 7 bases and J by 5 bases, and 32 bases separated the two germline ends. CDR3 DNA: TGTGCCAGCACCAAAGCGGGGAGAGTAGGAAAACAGGGGTTAACCGGGGAGCTGTTTTTT. Its translation: CASTKAGRVGKQGLTGELFF.

The V gene is TRBV6-1, the J gene TRBJ1-5; tentatively, D is TRBD1 (5 bases). Trimming removed 6 bases from V and 2 bases from J, with 11 bases in between. Germline CDR1 reads MNHNS; CDR2 reads SASEGT. This CDR3 has 14 amino acids. In DNA, the CDR3 is TGTGCCAGCAGGGGGGGTTCCGGCAATCAGCCCCAGCATTTT. Residues: CASRGGSGNQPQHF.

CDR3 sequence reads: CASSFQTDYEQYF. CDR3 nucleotide sequence: TGTGCCAGCAGCTTCCAGACAGATTACGAGCAGTACTTC. The chain combines TRBV7-8 with TRBJ2-7, with a weak D call TRBD1 (5 bases). Germline-derived CDR1 and CDR2 are SGHVS and FQNEAQ. The CDR3 runs to 13 residues. Trimming left V 3 bases short and J 4 bases short, with 10 bases between.